These 25 T cell receptor beta chains were sequenced from one sample in a study of cytomegalovirus exposure and HLA in healthy donors. PCR employed 60 Vbeta and 13 Jbeta primers. Method: immunoSEQ multiplex PCR; TCRdb's copy keeps in-frame clones and lacks some. The profile shows some 200,000 clones, 82% of them singletons. Material for sequencing was PBMCs. The receptors shown here come from a woman between 45 and 60 years old in good health and CMV-seropositive.

V gene TRBV7-9 combines with J gene TRBJ2-2; D remains ambiguous. CDR1 and CDR2 (germline): SEHNR, FQNEAQ (reference sequence). V was pared by 4 bases and J by 4 bases, with 16 bases between. This CDR3 has 16 amino acids. CDR3 protein: CASSYFGWASTGELFF. CDR3 nucleotides: TGTGCCAGCAGCTACTTTGGGTGGGCGAGCACCGGGGAGCTGTTTTTT.

This chain joins TRBV29-1 and TRBJ1-1; D gene unclear. CDR1 is SQVTM, CDR2 ANQGSEA, per germline. CDR3 size: 11 residues. Trimming pared 5 bases from V and 3 bases from J, leaving 7 bases between. The CDR3 nucleotides are TGCAGCGTTATGAGAGACACTGAAGCTTTCTTT. Amino acid sequence: CSVMRDTEAFF.

The chain carries TRBV28 and TRBJ1-5; the D is unclear. The V gene's germline CDR1 is MDHEN and CDR2 SYDVKM. The CDR3 consists of 12 residues. Trimming took off 7 bases at V and 5 bases at J, with 9 bases between the two ends. As DNA, the CDR3 is TGTGCCAGCACGATAACGGATCAGCCCCAGCATTTT. Its protein is CASTITDQPQHF.

This clone was observed a single time. V is TRBV6-5 and J is TRBJ2-1; possibly TRBD1 for D (6 bases). Germline V CDR1 and CDR2: MNHEY, SVGAGI. V dropped 2 bases and J dropped 0 bases, with 11 bases sitting between them. The CDR3 is 16 residues long. The CDR3: CASSYTGQLSYNEQFF. Here the CDR3 DNA reads TGTGCCAGCAGTTACACCGGACAGCTCTCCTACAATGAGCAGTTCTTC.

The chain employs TRBV15 and TRBJ2-5; tentative D call: TRBD1 (5 bases). Germline CDR1 is LNHNV and CDR2 is YYDKDF (reference sequence). This CDR3 region has 16 residues. V gave up 1 base and J gave up 1 base, with 13 bases separating them. CDR3 residues: CATSRGQGYGQETQYF. The CDR3 DNA sequence: TGTGCCACCAGCAGAGGGCAGGGTTATGGCCAAGAGACCCAGTACTTC.

The rearrangement joins TRBV18 to TRBJ2-1; 7 positions match TRBD1. Per the germline V gene, CDR1 is KGHSH and CDR2 is LQKENI. Germline trimming cut 3 bases from V and 0 bases from J; bases unmatched to any gene: 8. CDR3 length equals 17 residues. CDR3 region: CASSPNHRDSSYNEQFF. The CDR3 coding sequence is TGTGCCAGCTCACCCAATCATCGGGACAGCTCCTACAATGAGCAGTTCTTC.

V gene TRBV10-2 combines with J gene TRBJ1-2; possible D gene TRBD1, 5 bases. The V end lost 2 bases, the J end lost 0 bases, and 7 bases lay between the germline ends. The CDR3 length is 14 residues. Germline-derived CDR1 and CDR2 are WSHSY and SAAADI. The CDR3 coding sequence is TGCGCCAGCAGTGAGGACAGCACTAACTATGGCTACACCTTC. It is translated as CASSEDSTNYGYTF.

The chain combines TRBV7-2 with TRBJ2-1; 8 nucleotides agree with TRBD2. Germline trimming cut 3 bases from V and 4 bases from J; bases unmatched to any gene: 2. The CDR3 extends over 14 amino acids. CDR1 is SGHTA and CDR2 is FQGNSA in the germline V gene. This CDR3 is CASSFTGGYNEQFF. CDR3 DNA: TGTGCCAGCAGCTTTACGGGGGGGTACAATGAGCAGTTCTTC.

This clone was observed a handful of times. CDR3 loop: CSVAPLATRRVGQNTEAFF. In DNA form, the CDR3 reads TGCAGCGTGGCCCCCCTTGCCACACGGAGGGTCGGGCAGAACACTGAAGCTTTCTTT. V gene TRBV29-1 combines with J gene TRBJ1-1; D is undetermined. The CDR3 is 19 amino acids. V shed 6 bases and J shed 1 base, with 30 bases lying between them. Germline CDR1 is SQVTM and CDR2 is ANQGSEA.

J is TRBJ2-3 and V is TRBV19; no clear D gene. Trimming stripped 8 bases from V and 0 bases from J, with 9 bases between. The CDR3 loop spans 13 amino acids. Germline V gene data show CDR1 as LNHDA and CDR2 as SQIVND (reference sequence). CDR3 sequence reads: CASAVRSTDTQYF. For the CDR3, the DNA is TGTGCCAGTGCGGTTCGCAGCACAGATACGCAGTATTTT.

The chain uses TRBV13 and TRBJ2-5, with TRBD2 matching over 13 bases. This CDR3 spans 18 amino acids. Per the germline V gene, CDR1 is PRHDT and CDR2 is FYEKMQ (reference sequence). V was pared by 3 bases and J by 5 bases, with 12 bases of the junction left unmatched. The CDR3 protein is CASSFRGSTSGRAETQYF. CDR3 sequence (DNA): TGTGCCAGCAGCTTCCGGGGGTCAACTAGCGGGAGGGCGGAGACCCAGTACTTC.

The genes are TRBV6-5 and TRBJ1-1, with TRBD1 matching over 8 bases. The CDR3 loop spans 14 amino acids. Losses at the gene ends were 4 bases for V and 5 bases for J; bases not matched to a gene: 6. Germline V gives CDR1 MNHEY, CDR2 SVGAGI. CDR3 DNA sequence: TGTGCCAGCAGTTCCCAGGGGGCGAGAACTGAAGCTTTCTTT. This gives the protein CASSSQGARTEAFF.

This sequence joins TRBV18 and TRBJ2-7; 11 bases fit TRBD1. With V trimmed by 3 bases and J by 5 bases, 3 bases remained unmatched. Looked up from germline, CDR1 is KGHSH and CDR2 is LQKENI. This CDR3 is built from 14 residues. CDR3 coding DNA: TGTGCCAGCTCACCCGGGACAGGGGGAGACGAGCAGTACTTC. Protein sequence: CASSPGTGGDEQYF.

The chain is built from TRBV6-5 and TRBJ2-7; TRBD2 matches 9 bases. CDR1 MNHEY and CDR2 SVGAGI come from the germline V gene. Losses at the gene ends were 6 bases for V and 4 bases for J; bases not matched to a gene: 7. This CDR3 comprises 14 residues. CDR3 sequence reads: CASRPTSGAYEQYF. The CDR3 DNA reads as TGTGCCAGCAGACCGACTAGCGGTGCTTACGAGCAGTACTTC.

J is TRBJ2-3 and V is TRBV7-2; 11 positions agree with TRBD2. V trimming: 4 bases; J trimming: 6 bases; junction bases outside the gene matches: 9. The CDR3 runs 16 residues. The germline CDR1 and CDR2 sequences are SGHTA and FQGNSA. As DNA, the CDR3 is TGTGCCAGCAGCTGGAGACTAGCGGGGACCTTTGATACGCAGTATTTT. Protein sequence: CASSWRLAGTFDTQYF.

This clone was detected once. Relative to the germline gene, one junction end is altered; a read error may explain this. This chain joins TRBV30 and TRBJ2-4; D possibly corresponds to TRBD2 (7 bases). The CDR3 has 14 amino acids. The germline V gene has CDR1 GTSNPN and CDR2 SVGIG (reference sequence). CDR3: CAWSVPGGKNSQYF. CDR3 DNA: TGTGCCTGGAGTGTACCGGGGGGCAAAAACAGTCAGTACTTC.

This sequence joins TRBV6-1 and TRBJ2-3, with D unresolved. V dropped 2 bases and J dropped 1 base, with 4 bases sitting between them. The V gene's germline CDR1 is MNHNS and CDR2 SASEGT. The CDR3 consists of 13 residues. The CDR3 DNA follows: TGTGCCAGCAGTGAAACTCGCACAGATACGCAGTATTTT. Its translation is CASSETRTDTQYF.

The gene calls are TRBV6-6 and TRBJ1-1; D uncertain. The CDR3 contains 13 residues. Germline V gene lookup returns CDR1 MNHNY and CDR2 SVGAGI (reference sequence). The V end lost 6 bases, the J end lost 2 bases, and 10 bases lay between the germline ends. This CDR3 reads CASSSGSNTEAFF. DNA of the CDR3: TGTGCCAGCAGCTCCGGGTCCAACACTGAAGCTTTCTTT.

The rearrangement uses TRBV6-1 and TRBJ1-1; possibly TRBD1 for D (6 bases). V lost 6 bases and J lost 5, with 16 bases in between. The germline V gene encodes CDR1 MNHNS and CDR2 SASEGT. This CDR3 spans 14 amino acids. CDR3 sequence (DNA): TGTGCCAGCAGGCTGGGGGGGGCCTGGACTGAAGCTTTCTTT. It yields the protein CASRLGGAWTEAFF.

V and J are TRBV2 and TRBJ2-3; 7 bases fit TRBD2. The V and J ends lost 4 bases and 1 base, in that order; junction bases with no gene match: 5. This CDR3 has 15 amino acids. Germline CDR1 and CDR2: SNHLY and FYNNEI. The CDR3 is CASSVRSGGTDTQYF. The CDR3 DNA sequence: TGTGCCAGCAGTGTTCGGAGCGGGGGCACAGATACGCAGTATTTT.

This clone has only a few counts. V gene TRBV30 combines with J gene TRBJ1-5; 7 nucleotides align to TRBD1. The trim removed 0 bases at V and 4 bases at J, leaving 0 bases unmatched. Germline V gives CDR1 GTSNPN, CDR2 SVGIG (reference sequence). This CDR3 comprises 13 residues. The CDR3 DNA reads TGTGCCTGGAGTGTACAGGGGAATCAGCCCCAGCATTTT. It specifies CAWSVQGNQPQHF.

The V and J genes are TRBV25-1 and TRBJ2-5, with 7 bases that match TRBD2. Germline values: CDR1 MGHDK, CDR2 SYGVNS. The CDR3 is 17 residues long. V lost 3 bases, J lost 0 bases, and 10 bases stayed unmatched. Here the CDR3 DNA reads TGTGCCAGCAGTGAGGCCCGGGGGGTTCGGTACCAAGAGACCCAGTACTTC. Encoded protein: CASSEARGVRYQETQYF.

This clone was picked up one time. This chain uses TRBV30 with TRBJ1-6; a weak D match, TRBD1 (6 bases). CDR1 and CDR2 (germline): GTSNPN, SVGIG (reference sequence). The CDR3 is made up of 13 amino acids. Trimming removed 6 bases at V and 5 bases at J, with 11 bases between. CDR3 loop: CACTGQDNSPLHF. The CDR3 coding sequence is TGTGCCTGTACGGGACAAGATAATTCACCCCTCCACTTT.

The gene calls are TRBV19 and TRBJ2-2; D uncertain. The CDR3 runs to 13 residues. V lost 4 bases and J lost 2, with 5 bases in between. Germline V gives CDR1 LNHDA, CDR2 SQIVND (reference sequence). CDR3 nucleotide sequence: TGTGCCAGTAGTACCTTAAACACCGGGGAGCTGTTTTTT. It encodes CASSTLNTGELFF.

About this clone itself: The CDR3 ends on some other residue instead of the conserved phenylalanine or tryptophan, so this is likely a read error. The chain carries TRBV5-1 and TRBJ2-6; 8 bases line up with TRBD1. The CDR3 is 18 residues long. Germline V CDR1 and CDR2: SGHRS, YFSETQ. V was clipped by 4 bases and J by 0 bases; unmatched bases: 9. The CDR3 reads CASSLLGQGVSGANVLTS. Here the CDR3 DNA reads TGCGCCAGCAGCCTTTTAGGACAGGGTGTCTCTGGGGCCAACGTCCTGACTTCC.